The sample holds a few counts of the clone carrying this T cell receptor (beta chain). Its antigen remains unidentified. These data originate in a study of CD8+ T cells in alopecia areata. Turning to the study itself: Among treated patients, oral tofacitinib was administered at 5 to 10 mg twice daily. The study's findings and limits: In scalp and blood during tofacitinib, many expanded lesional clones persisted. Tofacitinib significantly reduced both scalp clonality and expanded CD8+ clones among the top 100.

Germline CDR1 is SQVTM and CDR2 is ANQGSEA. The CDR3 has 11 amino acids. V was pared by 5 bases and J by 4 bases, with 6 bases between. Treatment defined: oral pan-JAK inhibitor, 5-10 mg twice daily. As the sequencing template, cDNA was produced by extracting RNA and reverse transcribing it. Clones were read by immunoSEQ multiplex PCR, and TCRdb kept only the in-frame ones, dropping some. This sample has around 190,000 clones, with approximately 67% found just once. This chain links TRBV29-1 with TRBJ2-1, with no clear D. This TCR was recovered from a human donor with alopecia areata. Material: CD4+ T cells sorted from blood, obtained around week 47, from a patient treated with tofacitinib. The CDR3 DNA sequence: TGCAGCGTTCGAATGTACAATGAGCAGTTCTTC. Its translation: CSVRMYNEQFF.